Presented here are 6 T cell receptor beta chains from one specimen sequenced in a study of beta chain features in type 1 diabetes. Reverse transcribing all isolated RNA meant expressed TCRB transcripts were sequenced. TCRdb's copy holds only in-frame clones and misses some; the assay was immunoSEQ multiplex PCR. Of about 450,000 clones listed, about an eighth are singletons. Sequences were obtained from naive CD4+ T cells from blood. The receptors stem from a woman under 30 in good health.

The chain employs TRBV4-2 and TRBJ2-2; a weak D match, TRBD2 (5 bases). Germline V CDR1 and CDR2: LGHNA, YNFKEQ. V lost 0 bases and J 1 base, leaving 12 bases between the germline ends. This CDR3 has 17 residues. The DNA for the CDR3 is TGTGCCAGCAGCCAAGATCGGGGAAGACGGAACACCGGGGAGCTGTTTTTT. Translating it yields CASSQDRGRRNTGELFF.

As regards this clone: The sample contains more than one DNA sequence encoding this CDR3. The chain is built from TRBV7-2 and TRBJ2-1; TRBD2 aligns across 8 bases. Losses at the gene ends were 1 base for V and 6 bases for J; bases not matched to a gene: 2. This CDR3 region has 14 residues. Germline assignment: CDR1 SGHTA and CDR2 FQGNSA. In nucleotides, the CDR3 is TGTGCCAGCAGCTTAGTAGGGACTAGCAATGAGCAGTTCTTC. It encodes CASSLVGTSNEQFF.

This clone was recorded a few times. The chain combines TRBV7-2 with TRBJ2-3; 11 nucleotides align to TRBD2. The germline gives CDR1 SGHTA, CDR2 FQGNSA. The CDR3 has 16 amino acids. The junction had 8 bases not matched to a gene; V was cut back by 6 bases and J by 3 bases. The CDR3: CASRVLAGGGTDTQYF. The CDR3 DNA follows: TGTGCCAGCAGGGTCCTAGCGGGAGGTGGAACAGATACGCAGTATTTT.

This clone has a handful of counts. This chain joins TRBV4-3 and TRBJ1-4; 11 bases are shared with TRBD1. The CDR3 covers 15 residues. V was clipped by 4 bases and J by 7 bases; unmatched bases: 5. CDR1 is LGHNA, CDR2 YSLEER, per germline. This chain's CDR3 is CASSRGTGGGEKLFF. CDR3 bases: TGCGCCAGCAGCCGGGGGACAGGGGGAGGTGAAAAACTGTTTTTT.

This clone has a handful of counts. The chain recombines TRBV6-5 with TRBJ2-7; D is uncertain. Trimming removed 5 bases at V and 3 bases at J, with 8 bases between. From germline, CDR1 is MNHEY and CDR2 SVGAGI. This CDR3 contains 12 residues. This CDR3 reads CASSRLGYEQYF. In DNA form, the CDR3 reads TGTGCCAGCAGTCGGCTAGGCTACGAGCAGTACTTC.

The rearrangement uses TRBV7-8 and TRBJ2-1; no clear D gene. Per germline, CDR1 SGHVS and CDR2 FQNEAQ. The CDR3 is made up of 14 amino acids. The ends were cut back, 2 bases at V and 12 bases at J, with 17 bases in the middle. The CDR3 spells CASSLTALRSGQFF. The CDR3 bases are TGTGCCAGCAGCTTAACGGCCCTCCGATCGGGGCAGTTCTTC.